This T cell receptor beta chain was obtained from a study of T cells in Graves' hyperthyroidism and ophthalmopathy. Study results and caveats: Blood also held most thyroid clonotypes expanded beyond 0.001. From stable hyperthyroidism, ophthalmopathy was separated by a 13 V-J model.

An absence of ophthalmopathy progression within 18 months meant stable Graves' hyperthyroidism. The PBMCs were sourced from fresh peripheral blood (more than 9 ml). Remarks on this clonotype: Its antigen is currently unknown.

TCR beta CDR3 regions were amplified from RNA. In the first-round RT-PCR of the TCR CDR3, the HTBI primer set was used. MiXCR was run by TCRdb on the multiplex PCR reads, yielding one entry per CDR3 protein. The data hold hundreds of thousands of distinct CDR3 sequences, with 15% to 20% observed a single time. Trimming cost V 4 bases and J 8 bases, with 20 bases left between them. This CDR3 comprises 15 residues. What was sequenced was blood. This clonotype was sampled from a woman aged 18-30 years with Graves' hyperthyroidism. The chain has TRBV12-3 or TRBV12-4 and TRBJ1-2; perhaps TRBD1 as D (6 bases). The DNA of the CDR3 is TGTGCCAGCAGTTCGGGTTCGCCAGGGGAGCGGGGCTACACCTTC. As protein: CASSSGSPGERGYTF.